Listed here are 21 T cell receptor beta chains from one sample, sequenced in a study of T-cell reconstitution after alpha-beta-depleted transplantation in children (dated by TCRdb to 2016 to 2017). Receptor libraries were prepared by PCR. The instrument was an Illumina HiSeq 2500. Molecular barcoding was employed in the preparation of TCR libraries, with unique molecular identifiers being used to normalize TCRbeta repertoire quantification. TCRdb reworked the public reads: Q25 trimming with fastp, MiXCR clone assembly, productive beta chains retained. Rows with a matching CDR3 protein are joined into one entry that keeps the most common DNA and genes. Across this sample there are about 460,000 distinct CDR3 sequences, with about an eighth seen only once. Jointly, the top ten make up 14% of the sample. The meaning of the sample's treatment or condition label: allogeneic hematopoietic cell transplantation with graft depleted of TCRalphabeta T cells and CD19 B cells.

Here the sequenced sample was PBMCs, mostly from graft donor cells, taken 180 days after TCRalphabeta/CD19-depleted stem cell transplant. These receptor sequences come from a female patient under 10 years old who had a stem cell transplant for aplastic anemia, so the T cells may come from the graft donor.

Written as DNA, the CDR3 is TGCAGCGTTGAAGGCCTAAGAAGGGACGGGAGGTCGAGGGGCACCGGGGAGCTGTTTTTT. Protein sequence: CSVEGLRRDGRSRGTGELFF. V gene TRBV29-1 combines with J gene TRBJ2-2, with TRBD2 identical over 7 bases. Germline assignment: CDR1 SQVTM and CDR2 ANQGSEA. V lost 1 base to trimming and J lost 4 bases; unmatched junction nucleotides: 21. The length of the CDR3 is 20 residues.

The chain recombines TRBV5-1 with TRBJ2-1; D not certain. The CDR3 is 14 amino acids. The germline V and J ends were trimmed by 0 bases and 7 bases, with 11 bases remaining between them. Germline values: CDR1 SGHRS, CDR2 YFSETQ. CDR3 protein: CASSLEAVLNEQFF. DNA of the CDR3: TGCGCCAGCAGCTTGGAGGCGGTTTTAAATGAGCAGTTCTTC.

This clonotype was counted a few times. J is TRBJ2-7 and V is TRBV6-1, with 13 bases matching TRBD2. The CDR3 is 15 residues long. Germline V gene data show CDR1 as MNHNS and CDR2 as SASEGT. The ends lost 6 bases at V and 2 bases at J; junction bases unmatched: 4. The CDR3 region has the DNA TGTGCCAGCAGATGGACTAGCGGGAGTACCTACGAGCAGTACTTC. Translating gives CASRWTSGSTYEQYF.

The CDR3: CASSQERRGGGFEKLFF. The CDR3 DNA sequence: TGCGCCAGCAGCCAAGAGCGGAGAGGAGGGGGCTTTGAAAAACTGTTTTTT. V gene TRBV4-3 combines with J gene TRBJ1-4; 7 positions match TRBD1. Trimming removed 0 bases from V and 7 bases from J; junction bases left unmatched: 11. The CDR3 runs to 17 residues. The germline CDR1 and CDR2 sequences are LGHNA and YSLEER.

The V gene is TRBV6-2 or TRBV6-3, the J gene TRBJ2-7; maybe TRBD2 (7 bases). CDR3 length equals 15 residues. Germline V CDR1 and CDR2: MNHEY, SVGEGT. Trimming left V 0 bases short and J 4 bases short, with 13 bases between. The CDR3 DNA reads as TGTGCCAGCAGTTACTCAAGCGGGACAAGTTACGAGCAGTACGTC. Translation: CASSYSSGTSYEQYV.

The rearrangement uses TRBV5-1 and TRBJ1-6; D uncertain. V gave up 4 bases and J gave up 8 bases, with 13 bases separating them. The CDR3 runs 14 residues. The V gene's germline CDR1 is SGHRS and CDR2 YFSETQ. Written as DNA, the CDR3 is TGCGCCAGCAGCCCGGGCCCAGTGGATTCACCCCTCCACTTT. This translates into CASSPGPVDSPLHF.

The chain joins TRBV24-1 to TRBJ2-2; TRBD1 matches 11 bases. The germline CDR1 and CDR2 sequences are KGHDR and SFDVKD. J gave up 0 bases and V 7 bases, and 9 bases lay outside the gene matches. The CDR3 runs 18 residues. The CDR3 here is CATSRRVGQGANTGELFF. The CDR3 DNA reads TGTGCCACCAGCCGCCGGGTGGGACAGGGGGCGAACACCGGGGAGCTGTTTTTT.

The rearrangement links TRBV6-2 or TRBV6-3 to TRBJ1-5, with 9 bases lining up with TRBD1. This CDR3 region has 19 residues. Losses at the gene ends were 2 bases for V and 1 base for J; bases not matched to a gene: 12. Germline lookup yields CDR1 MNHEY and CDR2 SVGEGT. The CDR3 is CASSYDPGFGTGSNQPQHF. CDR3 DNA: TGTGCCAGCAGTTACGACCCGGGATTTGGGACAGGGAGCAATCAGCCCCAGCATTTT.

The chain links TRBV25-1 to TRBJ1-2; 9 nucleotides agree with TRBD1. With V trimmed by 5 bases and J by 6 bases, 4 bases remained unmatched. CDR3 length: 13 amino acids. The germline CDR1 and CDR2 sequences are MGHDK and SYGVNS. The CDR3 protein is CASSKTGGNGYTF. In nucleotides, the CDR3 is TGTGCCAGCAGTAAGACAGGGGGTAATGGCTACACCTTC.

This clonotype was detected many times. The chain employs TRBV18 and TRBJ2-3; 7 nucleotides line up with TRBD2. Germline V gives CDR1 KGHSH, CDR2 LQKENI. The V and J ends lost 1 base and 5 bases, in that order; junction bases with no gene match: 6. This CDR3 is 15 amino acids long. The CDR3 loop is CASSPQLREKDTQYF. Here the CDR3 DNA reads TGTGCCAGCTCACCACAGTTGCGGGAGAAAGATACGCAGTATTTT.

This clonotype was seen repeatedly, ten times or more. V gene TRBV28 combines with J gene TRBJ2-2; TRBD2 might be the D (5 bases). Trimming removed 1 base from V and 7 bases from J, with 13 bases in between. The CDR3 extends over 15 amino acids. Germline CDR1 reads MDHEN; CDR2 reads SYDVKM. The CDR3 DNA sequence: TGTGCCAGCAGTTTATCCCTAGGTCGGGGCGGGGAGCTGTTTTTT. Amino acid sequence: CASSLSLGRGGELFF.

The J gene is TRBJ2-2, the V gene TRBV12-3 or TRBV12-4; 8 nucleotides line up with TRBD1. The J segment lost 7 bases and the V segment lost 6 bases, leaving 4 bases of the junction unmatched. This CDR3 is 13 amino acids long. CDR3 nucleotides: TGTGCCAGCAGCCACAGGGGGGTCGGGGAGCTGTTTTTT. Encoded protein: CASSHRGVGELFF.

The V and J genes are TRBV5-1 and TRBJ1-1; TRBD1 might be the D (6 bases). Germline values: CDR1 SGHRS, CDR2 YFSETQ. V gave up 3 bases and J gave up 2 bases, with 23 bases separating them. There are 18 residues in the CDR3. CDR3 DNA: TGCGCCAGCAGCTCAGTCGGGGGCGCGGTGGTCAAAAACACTGAAGCTTTCTTT. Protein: CASSSVGGAVVKNTEAFF. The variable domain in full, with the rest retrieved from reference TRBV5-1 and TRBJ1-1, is KAGVTQTPRYLIKTRGQQVTLSCSPISGHRSVSWYQQTPGQGLQFLFEYFSETQRNKGNFPGRFSGRQFSNSRSEMNVSTLELGDSALYLCASSSVGGAVVKNTEAFFGQGTRLTVV.

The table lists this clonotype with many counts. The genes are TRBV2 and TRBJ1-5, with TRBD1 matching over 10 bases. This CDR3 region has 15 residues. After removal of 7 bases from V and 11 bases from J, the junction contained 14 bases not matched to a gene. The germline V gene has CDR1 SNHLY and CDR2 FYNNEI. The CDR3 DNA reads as TGTGCCAGCAAGGCGGACAGGGGGGGTCAACCAGCCCAGCATTTT. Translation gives CASKADRGGQPAQHF.

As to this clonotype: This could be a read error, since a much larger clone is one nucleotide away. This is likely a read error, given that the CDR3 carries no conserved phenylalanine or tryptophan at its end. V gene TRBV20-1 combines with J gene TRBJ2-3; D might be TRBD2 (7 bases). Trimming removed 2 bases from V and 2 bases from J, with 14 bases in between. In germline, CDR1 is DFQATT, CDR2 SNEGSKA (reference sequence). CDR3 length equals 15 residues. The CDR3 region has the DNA TGCAGTGCTAGACTCGCGGGGGCCGTCACAGATACGCAGTATTTA. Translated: CSARLAGAVTDTQYL.

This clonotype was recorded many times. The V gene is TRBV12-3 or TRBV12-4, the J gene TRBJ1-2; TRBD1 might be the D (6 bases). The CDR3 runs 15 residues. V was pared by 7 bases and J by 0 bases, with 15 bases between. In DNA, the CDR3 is TGTGCCAGCACTCGGACAGTCGTAACTAACTATGGCTACACCTTC. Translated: CASTRTVVTNYGYTF.

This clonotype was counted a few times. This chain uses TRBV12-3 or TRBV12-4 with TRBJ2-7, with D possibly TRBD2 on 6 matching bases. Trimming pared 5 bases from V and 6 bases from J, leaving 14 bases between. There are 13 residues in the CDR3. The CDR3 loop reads CASSTARGREQYV. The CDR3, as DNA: TGTGCCAGCAGTACCGCGCGGGGACGCGAGCAGTACGTC.

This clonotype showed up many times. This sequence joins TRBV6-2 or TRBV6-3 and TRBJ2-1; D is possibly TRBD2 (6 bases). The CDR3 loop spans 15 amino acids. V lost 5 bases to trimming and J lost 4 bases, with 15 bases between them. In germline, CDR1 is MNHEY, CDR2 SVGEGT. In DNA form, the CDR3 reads TGTGCCAGCAGTCGGGAGCCCGTGGGTTACAATGAGCAGTTCTTC. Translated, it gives CASSREPVGYNEQFF.

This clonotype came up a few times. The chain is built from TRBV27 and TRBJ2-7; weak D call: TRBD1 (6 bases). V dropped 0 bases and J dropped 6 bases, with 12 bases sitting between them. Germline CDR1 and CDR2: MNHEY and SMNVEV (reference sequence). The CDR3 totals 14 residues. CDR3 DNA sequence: TGTGCCAGCAGTTTATCTCAAACAGGGACCGAGCAGTACTTC. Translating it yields CASSLSQTGTEQYF.

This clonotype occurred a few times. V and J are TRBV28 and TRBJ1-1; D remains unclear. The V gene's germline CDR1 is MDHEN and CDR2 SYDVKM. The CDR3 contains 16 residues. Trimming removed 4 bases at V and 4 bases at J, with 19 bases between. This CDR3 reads CASSSLGPVLGTEAFF. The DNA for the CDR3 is TGTGCCAGCAGTTCCCTTGGGCCCGTTCTGGGCACTGAAGCTTTCTTT.

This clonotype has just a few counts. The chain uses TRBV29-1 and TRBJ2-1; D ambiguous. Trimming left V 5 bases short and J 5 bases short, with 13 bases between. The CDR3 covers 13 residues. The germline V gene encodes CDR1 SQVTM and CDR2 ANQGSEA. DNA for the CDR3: TGCAGCGTTCCTAGGGATGCAGACAATGAGCAGTTCTTC. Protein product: CSVPRDADNEQFF.